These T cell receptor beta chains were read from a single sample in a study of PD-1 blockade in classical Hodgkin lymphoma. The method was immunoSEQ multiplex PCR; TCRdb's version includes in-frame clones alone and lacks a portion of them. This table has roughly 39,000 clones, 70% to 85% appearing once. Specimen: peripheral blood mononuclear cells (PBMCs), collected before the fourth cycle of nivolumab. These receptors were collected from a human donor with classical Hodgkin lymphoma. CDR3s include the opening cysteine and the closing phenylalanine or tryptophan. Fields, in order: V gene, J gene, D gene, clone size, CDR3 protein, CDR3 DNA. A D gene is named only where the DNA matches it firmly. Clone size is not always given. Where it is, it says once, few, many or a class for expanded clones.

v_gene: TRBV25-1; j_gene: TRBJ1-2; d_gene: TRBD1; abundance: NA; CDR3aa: CASSGSGTGNGYTF; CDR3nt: TGTGCCAGCAGTGGATCCGGGACAGGGAATGGCTACACCTTC
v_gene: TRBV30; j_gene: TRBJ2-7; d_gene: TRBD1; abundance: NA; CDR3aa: CAWSEGANEQYF; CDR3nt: TGTGCCTGGAGTGAGGGGGCCAACGAGCAGTACTTC
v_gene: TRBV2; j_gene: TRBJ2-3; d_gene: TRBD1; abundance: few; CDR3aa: CASSGDRGTDTQYF; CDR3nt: TGTGCCAGCAGTGGGGACAGGGGCACAGATACGCAGTATTTT
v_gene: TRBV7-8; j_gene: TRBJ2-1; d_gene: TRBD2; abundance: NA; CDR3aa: CASSFGTSGGASNEQFF; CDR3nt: TGTGCCAGCAGCTTCGGGACTAGCGGGGGGGCCTCCAATGAGCAGTTCTTC
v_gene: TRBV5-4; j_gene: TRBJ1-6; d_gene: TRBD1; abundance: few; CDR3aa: CASSLAQAGGDNSPLHF; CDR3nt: TGTGCCAGCAGCTTGGCCCAGGCAGGGGGGGATAATTCACCCCTCCACTTT
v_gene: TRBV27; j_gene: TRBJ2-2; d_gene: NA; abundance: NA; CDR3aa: CASSLGTLTGELFF; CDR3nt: TGTGCCAGCAGTTTGGGGACCCTCACCGGGGAGCTGTTTTTT
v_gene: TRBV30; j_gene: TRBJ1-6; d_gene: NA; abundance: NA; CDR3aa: CAWETAPYSPLHF; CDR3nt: TGTGCCTGGGAGACAGCCCCTTATTCACCCCTCCACTTT
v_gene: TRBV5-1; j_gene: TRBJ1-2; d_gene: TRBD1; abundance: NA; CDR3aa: CASSLVGQEAYGYTF; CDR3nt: TGCGCCAGCAGCTTGGTTGGACAGGAGGCCTATGGCTACACCTTC
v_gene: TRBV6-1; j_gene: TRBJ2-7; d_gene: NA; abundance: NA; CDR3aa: CASRTAYEQYF; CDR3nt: TGTGCCAGCAGGACAGCCTACGAGCAGTACTTC
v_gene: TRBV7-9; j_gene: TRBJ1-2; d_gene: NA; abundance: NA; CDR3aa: CASSLRRGTGYTF; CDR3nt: TGTGCCAGCAGCCTTAGAAGGGGGACTGGCTACACCTTC
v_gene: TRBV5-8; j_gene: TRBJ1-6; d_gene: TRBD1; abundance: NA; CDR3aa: CASSLGDRAYNSPLHF; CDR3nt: TGTGCCAGCAGCTTGGGGGACAGGGCGTATAATTCACCCCTCCACTTT
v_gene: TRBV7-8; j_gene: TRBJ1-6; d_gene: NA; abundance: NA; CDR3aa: CASSPQAATNSPLHF; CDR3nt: TGTGCCAGCAGCCCCCAGGCAGCCACGAATTCACCCCTCCACTTT
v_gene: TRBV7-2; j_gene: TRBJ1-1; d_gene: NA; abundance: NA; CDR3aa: CASSLARGAPTEAFF; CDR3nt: TGTGCCAGCAGCTTAGCGAGGGGGGCGCCTACTGAAGCTTTCTTT
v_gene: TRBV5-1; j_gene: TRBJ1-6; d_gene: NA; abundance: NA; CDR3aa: CASSPDVRSPLHF; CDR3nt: TGCGCCAGCAGTCCCGACGTTAGATCACCCCTCCACTTT
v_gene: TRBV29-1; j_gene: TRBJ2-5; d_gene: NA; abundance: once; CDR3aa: CSVDFVTGQRRETQYF; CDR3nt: TGCAGCGTTGACTTTGTGACAGGACAAAGGAGAGAGACCCAGTACTTC
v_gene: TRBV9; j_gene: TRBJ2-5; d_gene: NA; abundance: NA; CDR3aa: CASSVSGVYGTQYF; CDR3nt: TGTGCCAGCAGCGTCTCTGGGGTGTATGGGACCCAGTACTTC
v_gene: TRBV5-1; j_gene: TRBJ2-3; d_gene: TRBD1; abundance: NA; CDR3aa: CASSSGQGVDTQYF; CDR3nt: TGCGCCAGCAGCTCTGGACAGGGGGTTGATACGCAGTATTTT
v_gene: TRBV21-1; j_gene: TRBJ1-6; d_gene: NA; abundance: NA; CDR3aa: CASSKTGLSYNSPLHF; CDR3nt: TGTGCCAGCAGCAAAACAGGGTTATCCTATAATTCACCCCTCCACTTT
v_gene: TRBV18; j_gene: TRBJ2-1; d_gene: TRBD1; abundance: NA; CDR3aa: CASSTGGNYNEQFF; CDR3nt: TGTGCCAGCTCAACAGGGGGCAATTACAATGAGCAGTTCTTC
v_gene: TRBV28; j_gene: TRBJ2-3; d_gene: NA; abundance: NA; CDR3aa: CASSTKKDPPDTQYF; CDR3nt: TGTGCCAGCAGTACGAAGAAGGACCCTCCAGATACGCAGTATTTT
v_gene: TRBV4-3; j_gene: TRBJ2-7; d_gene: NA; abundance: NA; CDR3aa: CASSQREGYEQYF; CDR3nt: TGCGCCAGCAGCCAAAGGGAAGGCTACGAGCAGTACTTC
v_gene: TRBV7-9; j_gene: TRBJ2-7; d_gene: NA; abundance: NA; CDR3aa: CASSYSTGLYEQYF; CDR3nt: TGTGCCAGCAGCTACTCAACTGGGCTCTACGAGCAGTACTTC
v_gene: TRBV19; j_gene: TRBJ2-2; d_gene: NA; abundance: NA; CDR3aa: CASSRVGGAGTGELFF; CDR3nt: TGTGCCAGTAGTAGGGTCGGGGGCGCGGGCACCGGGGAGCTGTTTTTT
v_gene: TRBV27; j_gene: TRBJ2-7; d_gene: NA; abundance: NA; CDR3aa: CASSLSIRGRNEQYF; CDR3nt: TGTGCCAGCAGTTTATCGATCAGGGGTCGAAACGAGCAGTACTTC
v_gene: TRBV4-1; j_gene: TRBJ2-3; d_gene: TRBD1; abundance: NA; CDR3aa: CASSLRQGRTDTQYF; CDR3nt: TGCGCCAGCAGCCTGAGACAGGGGAGGACAGATACGCAGTATTTT
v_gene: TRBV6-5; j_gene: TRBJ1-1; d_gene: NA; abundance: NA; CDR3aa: CASSYSVSLNTEAFF; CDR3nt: TGTGCCAGCAGTTACTCGGTCAGCCTGAACACTGAAGCTTTCTTT
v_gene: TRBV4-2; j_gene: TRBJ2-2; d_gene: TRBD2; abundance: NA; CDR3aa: CASSQAGLAGGTNTGELFF; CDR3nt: TGTGCCAGCAGCCAAGCTGGACTAGCGGGGGGAACGAACACCGGGGAGCTGTTTTTT
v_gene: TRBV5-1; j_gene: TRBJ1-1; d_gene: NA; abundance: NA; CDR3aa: CASSRGDGLNTEAFF; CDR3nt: TGCGCCAGCAGTCGCGGGGACGGTCTGAACACTGAAGCTTTCTTT
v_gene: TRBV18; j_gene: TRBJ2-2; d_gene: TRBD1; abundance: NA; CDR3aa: CASSPRTATGGYTGELFF; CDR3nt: TGTGCCAGCTCACCACGGACCGCGACAGGGGGCTACACCGGGGAGCTGTTTTTT
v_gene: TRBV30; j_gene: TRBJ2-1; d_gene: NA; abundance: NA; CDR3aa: CAWSEGGEQFF; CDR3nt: TGTGCCTGGAGTGAGGGTGGTGAGCAGTTCTTC
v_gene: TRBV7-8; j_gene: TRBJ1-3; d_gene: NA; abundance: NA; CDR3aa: CASRGEGSGNTIYF; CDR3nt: TGTGCCAGCAGGGGGGAGGGCTCTGGAAACACCATATATTTT
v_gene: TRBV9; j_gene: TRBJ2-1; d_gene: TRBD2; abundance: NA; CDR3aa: CASSVGPEWGGREFF; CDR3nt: TGTGCCAGCAGCGTAGGCCCTGAATGGGGGGGTAGGGAGTTCTTC
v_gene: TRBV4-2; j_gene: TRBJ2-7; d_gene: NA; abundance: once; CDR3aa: CASSQDFRGMPDEQYF; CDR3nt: TGTGCCAGCAGCCAAGATTTCAGGGGTATGCCGGACGAGCAGTACTTC
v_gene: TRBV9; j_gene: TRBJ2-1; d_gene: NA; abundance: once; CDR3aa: CASSVAWQGARDEQFF; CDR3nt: TGTGCCAGCAGCGTAGCTTGGCAGGGAGCTAGGGATGAGCAGTTCTTC
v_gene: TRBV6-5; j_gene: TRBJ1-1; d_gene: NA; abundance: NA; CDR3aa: CASSYLGQMNTEAFF; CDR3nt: TGTGCCAGCAGTTACCTCGGCCAGATGAACACTGAAGCTTTCTTT
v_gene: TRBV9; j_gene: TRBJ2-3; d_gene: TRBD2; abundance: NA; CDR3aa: CASSVGSLAGEADTQYF; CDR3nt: TGTGCCAGCAGCGTAGGAAGCCTAGCGGGGGAGGCAGATACGCAGTATTTT
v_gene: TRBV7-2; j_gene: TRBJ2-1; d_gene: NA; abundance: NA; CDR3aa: CASSLGRTPTYNEQFF; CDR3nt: TGTGCCAGCAGCTTAGGGAGGACACCCACCTACAATGAGCAGTTCTTC
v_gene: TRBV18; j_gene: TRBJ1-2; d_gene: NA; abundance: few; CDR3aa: CASSPRPAAPNYGYTF; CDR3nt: TGTGCCAGCTCACCCAGACCCGCTGCCCCTAACTATGGCTACACCTTC
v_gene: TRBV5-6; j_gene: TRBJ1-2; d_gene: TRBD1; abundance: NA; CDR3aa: CASSSGQAYGYTF; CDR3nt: TGTGCCAGCAGCTCGGGACAGGCCTATGGCTACACCTTC
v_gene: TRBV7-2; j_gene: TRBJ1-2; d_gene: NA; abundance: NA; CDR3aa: CASSLAGRNYGYTF; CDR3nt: TGTGCCAGCAGCTTAGCCGGACGGAACTATGGCTACACCTTC
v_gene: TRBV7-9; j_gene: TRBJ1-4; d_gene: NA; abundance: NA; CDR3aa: CASSSPYRSANEKLFF; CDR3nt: TGTGCCAGCAGCTCCCCGTACAGGAGCGCTAATGAAAAACTGTTTTTT
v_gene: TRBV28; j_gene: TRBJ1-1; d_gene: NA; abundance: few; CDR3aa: CASRVLNTEAFF; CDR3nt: TGTGCCAGCAGGGTCTTGAACACTGAAGCTTTCTTT
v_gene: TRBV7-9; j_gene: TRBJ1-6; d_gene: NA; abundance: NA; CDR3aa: CASSPQGSRPNSPLHF; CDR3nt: TGTGCCAGCAGCCCCCAGGGGAGCAGACCTAATTCACCCCTCCACTTT
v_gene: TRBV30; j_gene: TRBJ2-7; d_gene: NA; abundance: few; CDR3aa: CAWSRGGGYEQYF; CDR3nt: TGTGCCTGGAGTCGAGGGGGTGGGTACGAGCAGTACTTC
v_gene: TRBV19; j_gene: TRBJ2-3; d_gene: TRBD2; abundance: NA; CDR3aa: CASRSGSIPDTQYF; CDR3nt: TGTGCCAGTCGTAGCGGGTCCATTCCAGATACGCAGTATTTT
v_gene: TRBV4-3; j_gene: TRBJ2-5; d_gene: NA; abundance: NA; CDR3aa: CASSQDKLGKRVWETQYF; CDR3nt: TGCGCCAGCAGCCAAGATAAACTGGGGAAAAGGGTTTGGGAGACCCAGTACTTC
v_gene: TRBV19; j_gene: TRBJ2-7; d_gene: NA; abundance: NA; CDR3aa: CASSIVGDYEQYF; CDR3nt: TGTGCCAGTAGTATAGTAGGAGACTACGAGCAGTACTTC
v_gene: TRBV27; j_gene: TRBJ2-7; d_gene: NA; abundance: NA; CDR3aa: CATQGLGANYEQYF; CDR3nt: TGTGCCACCCAAGGATTGGGGGCCAACTACGAGCAGTACTTC
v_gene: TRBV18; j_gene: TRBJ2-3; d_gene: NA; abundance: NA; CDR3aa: CASSPMRGTDTQYF; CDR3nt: TGTGCCAGCTCACCGATGAGGGGCACAGATACGCAGTATTTT
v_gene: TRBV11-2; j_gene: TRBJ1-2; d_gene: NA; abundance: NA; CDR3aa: CASSPSGTQYGYTF; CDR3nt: TGTGCCAGCAGCCCCTCCGGGACGCAATATGGCTACACCTTC
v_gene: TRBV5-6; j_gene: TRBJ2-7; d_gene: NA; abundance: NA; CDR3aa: CASRYGRSYEQYF; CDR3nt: TGTGCCAGCAGATACGGACGGAGCTACGAGCAGTACTTC
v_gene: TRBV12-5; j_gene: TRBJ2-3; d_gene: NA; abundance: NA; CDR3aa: CASGPNPAGQRYSTDTQYF; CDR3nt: TGTGCTAGTGGTCCGAACCCTGCGGGACAGAGGTATAGCACAGATACGCAGTATTTT
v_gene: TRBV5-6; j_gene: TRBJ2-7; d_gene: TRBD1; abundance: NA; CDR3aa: CASSVGQSAAYEQYF; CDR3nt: TGTGCCAGCAGCGTGGGACAGTCGGCCGCCTACGAGCAGTACTTC
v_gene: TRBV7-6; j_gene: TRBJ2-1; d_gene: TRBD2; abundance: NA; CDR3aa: CASRDRGGSYNEQFF; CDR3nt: TGTGCCAGCAGGGATCGGGGGGGCTCATACAATGAGCAGTTCTTC